This T cell receptor beta chain originates from a study of blood T cells in healthy people across ages. Study outcomes and limitations: Long-lived and aged donors differed, with more naive CD4+ cells and higher diversity in the long-lived.

Germline loops: CDR1 DFQATT, CDR2 SNEGSKA (reference sequence). This CDR3 has 13 residues. Trimming removed 2 bases at V and 0 bases at J, with 5 bases between. A second PCR, run for roughly 7 to 11 cycles, used a sample-barcoded 5' primer plus a J-beta primer mix. Carrying 12 random nucleotides, a template-switch adaptor labeled each individual cDNA molecule. TCRdb redid the calling of the 5' RACE reads with MiXCR, one entry per CDR3 protein. The sample holds 1.5 million to 2 million distinct CDR3 sequences; about 49% are singletons and the top ten take roughly 2.1%. For this clonotype: The antigen is not known.

The receptor was derived from a woman between 40 and 50 years old in good health. The rearrangement joins TRBV20-1 to TRBJ1-5; D gene ambiguous. Sequenced input: blood. For the CDR3, the DNA is TGCAGTGCTAGACAGAATAGCAATCAGCCCCAGCATTTT. Translating gives CSARQNSNQPQHF.